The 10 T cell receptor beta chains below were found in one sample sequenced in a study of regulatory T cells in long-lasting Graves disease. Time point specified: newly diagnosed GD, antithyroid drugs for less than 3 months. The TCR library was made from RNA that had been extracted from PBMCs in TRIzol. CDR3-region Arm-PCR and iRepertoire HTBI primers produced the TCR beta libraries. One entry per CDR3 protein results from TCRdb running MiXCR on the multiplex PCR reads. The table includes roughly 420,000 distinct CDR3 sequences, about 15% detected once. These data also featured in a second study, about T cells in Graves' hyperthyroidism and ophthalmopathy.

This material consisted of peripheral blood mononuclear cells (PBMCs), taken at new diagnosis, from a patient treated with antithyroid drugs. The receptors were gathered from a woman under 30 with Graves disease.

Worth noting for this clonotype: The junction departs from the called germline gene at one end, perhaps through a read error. In DNA form, the CDR3 reads TGTGCCAGCAGCTTAGATGGGGGGGCCCTCACAGATACGCGGTATTTT. Its protein is CASSLDGGALTDTRYF. This chain uses TRBV11-2 with TRBJ2-3; D might be TRBD2 (7 bases). CDR3 size: 16 residues. Germline CDR1 is SGHAT and CDR2 is FQNNGV.

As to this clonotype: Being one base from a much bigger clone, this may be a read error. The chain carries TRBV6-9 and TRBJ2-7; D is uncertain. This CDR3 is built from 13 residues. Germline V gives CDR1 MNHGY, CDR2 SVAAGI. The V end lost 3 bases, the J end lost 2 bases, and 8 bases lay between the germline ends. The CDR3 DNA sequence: TGTGCCAGCAGTTACTCTATGGCCTACGAGCAGTACTTC. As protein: CASSYSMAYEQYF.

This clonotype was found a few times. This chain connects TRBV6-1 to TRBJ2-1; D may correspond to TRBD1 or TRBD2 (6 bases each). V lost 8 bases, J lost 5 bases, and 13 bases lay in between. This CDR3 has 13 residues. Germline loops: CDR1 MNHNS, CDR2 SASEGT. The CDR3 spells CASARGRNNEQFF. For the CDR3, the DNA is TGTGCCAGCGCCCGGGGGCGGAACAATGAGCAGTTCTTC.

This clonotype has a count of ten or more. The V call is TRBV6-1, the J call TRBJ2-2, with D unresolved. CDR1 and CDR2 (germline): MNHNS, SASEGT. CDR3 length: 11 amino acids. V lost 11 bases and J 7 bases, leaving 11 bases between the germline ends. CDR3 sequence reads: CAPRVVGELFF. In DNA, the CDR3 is TGTGCCCCCCGGGTGGTCGGGGAGCTGTTTTTT.

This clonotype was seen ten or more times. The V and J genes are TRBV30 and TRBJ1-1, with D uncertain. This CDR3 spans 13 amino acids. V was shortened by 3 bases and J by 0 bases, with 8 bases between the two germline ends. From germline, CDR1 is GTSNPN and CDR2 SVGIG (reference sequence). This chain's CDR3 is CAWSEPMNTEAFF. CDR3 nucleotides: TGTGCCTGGAGCGAACCGATGAACACTGAAGCTTTCTTT.

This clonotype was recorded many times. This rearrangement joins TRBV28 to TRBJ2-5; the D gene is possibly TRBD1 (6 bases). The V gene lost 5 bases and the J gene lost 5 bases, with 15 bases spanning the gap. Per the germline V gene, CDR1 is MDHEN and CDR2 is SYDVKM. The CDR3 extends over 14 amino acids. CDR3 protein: CASSITGSKETQYF. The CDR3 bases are TGTGCCAGCAGTATTACAGGGAGTAAGGAGACCCAGTACTTC.

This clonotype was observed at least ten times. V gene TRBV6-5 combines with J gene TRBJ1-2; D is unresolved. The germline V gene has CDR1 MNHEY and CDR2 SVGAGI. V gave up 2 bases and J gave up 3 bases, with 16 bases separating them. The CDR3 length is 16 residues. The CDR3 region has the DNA TGTGCCAGCAGTTACGGGATTACAAATTCGCACTATGGCTACACCTTC. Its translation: CASSYGITNSHYGYTF.

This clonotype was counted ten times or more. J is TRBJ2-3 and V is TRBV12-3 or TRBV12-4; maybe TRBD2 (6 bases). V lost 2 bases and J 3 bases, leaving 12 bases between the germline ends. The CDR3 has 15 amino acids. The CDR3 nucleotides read TGTGCCAGCAGTTTACACGGGAGTAATACAGATACGCAGTATTTT. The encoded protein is CASSLHGSNTDTQYF.

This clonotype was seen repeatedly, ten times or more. The CDR3: CASSPHSGRGTDTQYF. CDR3 sequence (DNA): TGTGCCAGCAGCCCCCACAGCGGGAGGGGCACAGATACGCAGTATTTT. The chain links TRBV27 to TRBJ2-3; 10 nucleotides agree with TRBD2. Germline lookup yields CDR1 MNHEY and CDR2 SMNVEV (reference sequence). The CDR3 runs 16 residues. Unmatched junction bases numbered 7, after V lost 6 bases and J lost 1 base.

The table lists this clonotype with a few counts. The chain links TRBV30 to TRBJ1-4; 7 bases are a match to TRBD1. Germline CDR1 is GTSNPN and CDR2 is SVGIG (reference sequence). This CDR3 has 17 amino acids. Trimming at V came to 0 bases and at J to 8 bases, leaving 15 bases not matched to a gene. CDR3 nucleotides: TGTGCCTGGAGTGTGTCTCCGGCGACAGGGCCGGAAGAAAAACTGTTTTTT. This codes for CAWSVSPATGPEEKLFF.